Sequencing of this T cell receptor beta chain was carried out in a study of blood T cells in healthy people across ages. Using a J-beta primer mix together with a sample-barcoded 5' primer, a second PCR was run for roughly 7 to 12 cycles. TCRdb reanalysed the 5' RACE reads using MiXCR and keeps one entry per CDR3 protein. The data contain some 550,000 distinct CDR3 sequences, roughly 48% of them singletons. The germline CDR1 and CDR2 sequences are DFQATT and SNEGSKA (reference sequence). This CDR3 is built from 13 residues. The ends were cut back, 4 bases at V and 7 bases at J, with 16 bases in the middle. In this sample, this clonotype turned up a few times.

This TCR was recovered from a man older than 75 in good health. The sequencing input was blood. This chain connects TRBV20-1 to TRBJ2-5; either TRBD1 or TRBD2 may supply D (6 bases each). CDR3 DNA: TGCAGTGCTAACCTAGACGGGGGCGGGACCCAGTACTTC. As protein: CSANLDGGGTQYF.